A single sample is the source of the 32 T cell receptor beta chains below, sequenced in a study of blood T cell repertoires in COVID-19 (dated by TCRdb to the early 2020s). The library was made by the immunoSEQ multiplex PCR assay. TCRdb retrieved this table from immuneACCESS and kept in-frame rearrangements only. Not all clones are present; in checked studies, unresolved V genes account for under half, and no reason is known for the remainder. In all, the sample holds about 48,000 clones, and 70% to 90% of those were seen once. The ten biggest clones cover about 3% of the sample. Sequencing was carried out using peripheral blood. All receptors come from a woman older than 75 with COVID-19, enrolled during active disease.

The count of this clone is one. V and J are TRBV14 and TRBJ2-7; 8 bases are shared with TRBD1. CDR1 is SGHDN, CDR2 FVKESK, per germline. CDR3 length: 17 amino acids. Trimming removed 1 base from V and 2 bases from J; junction bases left unmatched: 10. In DNA form, the CDR3 reads TGTGCCAGCAGCCAAGGCCTAGGACAGGGTGCGACCTACGAGCAGTACTTC. It specifies CASSQGLGQGATYEQYF.

In its sample, this clone was seen once. The chain uses TRBV6-6 and TRBJ1-1; no clear D. The CDR3 totals 13 residues. Germline values: CDR1 MNHNY, CDR2 SVGAGI (reference sequence). V lost 5 bases and J 7 bases, leaving 14 bases between the germline ends. Here the CDR3 reads CASSPTRWVEAFF. CDR3 nucleotides: TGTGCCAGCAGTCCCACCAGGTGGGTTGAAGCTTTCTTT.

This chain connects TRBV10-3 to TRBJ2-7, with 7 bases fitting TRBD2. The CDR3 has 14 amino acids. The germline V gene encodes CDR1 ENHRY and CDR2 SYGVKD. With 5 bases clipped from V and 5 bases from J, the junction kept 9 bases outside the gene matches. This chain's CDR3 is CAISKGAGNDEQYF. The CDR3 nucleotides are TGTGCCATCAGTAAAGGAGCGGGAAACGACGAGCAGTACTTC.

This chain connects TRBV10-3 to TRBJ1-5, with 9 nucleotides matching TRBD1. CDR3 size: 13 residues. Germline loops: CDR1 ENHRY, CDR2 SYGVKD. V trimming: 10 bases; J trimming: 7 bases; junction bases outside the gene matches: 8. CDR3: CASRDRVGQPQHF. The CDR3 coding sequence is TGTGCCAGCCGGGACAGGGTTGGGCAGCCCCAGCATTTT.

The chain employs TRBV5-1 and TRBJ2-5, with 13 bases fitting TRBD2. The CDR3 loop spans 18 amino acids. Trimming took 4 bases from V and 4 from J; bases not matched to a gene: 13. Germline V gives CDR1 SGHRS, CDR2 YFSETQ. The CDR3 DNA reads TGCGCCAGCAGCCTCCCTCGACTAGCGGGGGGCCGGGGAGAGACCCAGTACTTC. As protein: CASSLPRLAGGRGETQYF.

The chain combines TRBV30 with TRBJ1-4; TRBD1 is a possible D gene (5 bases). V was trimmed by 2 bases and J by 7 bases, leaving 11 bases between them. The CDR3 extends over 13 amino acids. Germline CDR1 reads GTSNPN; CDR2 reads SVGIG (reference sequence). The CDR3 DNA reads TGTGCCTGGAGTTCGGGGGGACTTGAAAAACTGTTTTTT. Residues: CAWSSGGLEKLFF.

This clone was counted a single time. This chain links TRBV24-1 with TRBJ2-1; TRBD2 aligns across 11 bases. The CDR3 has 16 residues. J was trimmed by 5 bases and V by 3 bases; bases with no gene match: 5. Germline CDR1 reads KGHDR; CDR2 reads SFDVKD. DNA for the CDR3: TGTGCCACCAGTGATGCCCTAGCGGGGGGAAACAATGAGCAGTTCTTC. It specifies CATSDALAGGNNEQFF.

This rearrangement joins TRBV5-1 to TRBJ2-7, with 12 bases aligning to TRBD1. The CDR3 covers 16 residues. Trimming at V came to 5 bases and at J to 4 bases, leaving 10 bases not matched to a gene. Germline V gene sequence: CDR1 SGHRS, CDR2 YFSETQ. The CDR3 coding sequence is TGCGCCAGCAGTTTAGCCGGGACAGGGGGCAATTACGAGCAGTACTTC. Translation gives CASSLAGTGGNYEQYF.

This clone came up once. The chain joins TRBV7-2 to TRBJ2-3, with unresolved D. V lost 1 base and J 1 base, leaving 6 bases between the germline ends. The germline gives CDR1 SGHTA, CDR2 FQGNSA. The CDR3 runs 14 residues. The CDR3 protein is CASSLGAGTDTQYF. CDR3 sequence (DNA): TGTGCCAGCAGCTTAGGTGCGGGCACAGATACGCAGTATTTT.

This clone was seen a single time. The J gene is TRBJ2-3, the V gene TRBV3-1 (or the pseudogene TRBV3-2), with D uncertain. Germline V CDR1 and CDR2: LGHDT, YNNKEL (reference sequence). The CDR3 consists of 13 residues. Trimming pared 1 base from V and 2 bases from J, leaving 4 bases between. The CDR3 nucleotides read TGTGCCAGCAGCCAAGGGGCCACAGATACGCAGTATTTT. It is translated as CASSQGATDTQYF.

The V gene is TRBV5-1, the J gene TRBJ1-5; D is unresolved. Germline V CDR1 and CDR2: SGHRS, YFSETQ. The CDR3 is 15 residues long. V lost 4 bases and J lost 5, with 16 bases in between. CDR3 DNA: TGCGCCAGCAGCCGGTCGGCGGGAGAGGATCAGCCCCAGCATTTT. The encoded protein is CASSRSAGEDQPQHF.

This sequence joins TRBV6-5 and TRBJ1-1; 8 bases align to TRBD1. Trimming removed 0 bases from V and 6 bases from J; junction bases left unmatched: 6. Germline values: CDR1 MNHEY, CDR2 SVGAGI. The CDR3 is made up of 15 amino acids. The CDR3 protein is CASSYSQTGGPEAFF. CDR3 nucleotides: TGTGCCAGCAGTTACTCGCAAACAGGGGGTCCTGAAGCTTTCTTT.

V usage is TRBV5-4 and J usage is TRBJ2-2; TRBD2 aligns across 8 bases. Trimming took 4 bases from V and 5 from J; bases not matched to a gene: 7. The CDR3 runs to 15 residues. Germline loops: CDR1 SGHNT, CDR2 YYREEE (reference sequence). The CDR3 DNA is TGTGCCAGCAGCCCCGGGGGGGCCCAGACCGGGGAGCTGTTTTTT. Translation gives CASSPGGAQTGELFF. Drawing the rest from reference TRBV5-4 and TRBJ2-2, the complete variable domain is ETGVTQSPTHLIKTRGQQVTLRCSSQSGHNTVSWYQQALGQGPQFIFQYYREEENGRGNFPPRFSGLQFPNYSSELNVNALELDDSALYLCASSPGGAQTGELFFGEGSRLTVL.

The rearrangement joins TRBV14 to TRBJ2-5; the D gene is possibly TRBD2 (5 bases). V shed 3 bases and J shed 4 bases, with 9 bases lying between them. CDR1 is SGHDN, CDR2 FVKESK, per germline. This CDR3 is 13 amino acids long. CDR3 in DNA: TGTGCCAGCAGCCATCGCCGGGGAGAGACCCAGTACTTC. This gives the protein CASSHRRGETQYF.

This clone has ten or more counts. The chain joins TRBV6-6 to TRBJ1-2; no definite D call. Trimming cost V 7 bases and J 7 bases, with 16 bases left between them. This CDR3 contains 13 residues. CDR1 is MNHNY and CDR2 is SVGAGI in the germline V gene (reference sequence). The CDR3 protein is CASIPAGLGGYTF. The CDR3 coding sequence is TGTGCCAGCATCCCCGCGGGGTTGGGTGGCTACACCTTC.

The rearrangement links TRBV7-8 to TRBJ2-7; 8 bases are a match to TRBD1. With V trimmed by 7 bases and J by 7 bases, 9 bases remained unmatched. Per the germline V gene, CDR1 is SGHVS and CDR2 is FQNEAQ. The CDR3 covers 13 residues. DNA of the CDR3: TGTGCCAGCACCTCATCCAACAGGGGGGAGCAGTACTTC. This codes for CASTSSNRGEQYF.

The chain has TRBV10-3 and TRBJ1-1, with D unclear. The V gene's germline CDR1 is ENHRY and CDR2 SYGVKD. Between the trimmed V and J ends, which lost 2 bases and 7 bases, there was a span of 11 bases. This CDR3 has 13 residues. DNA for the CDR3: TGTGCCATCAGTGAGAGAGGGCAGTATGAAGCTTTCTTT. Its translation: CAISERGQYEAFF.

This rearrangement joins TRBV7-2 to TRBJ1-3, with D possibly being TRBD1 (5 bases). From germline, CDR1 is SGHTA and CDR2 FQGNSA. Trimming took off 2 bases at V and 0 bases at J, with 11 bases between the two ends. The CDR3 spans 16 residues. In nucleotides, the CDR3 is TGTGCCAGCAGCTTACAGGGAACCTACTCTGGAAACACCATATATTTT. It specifies CASSLQGTYSGNTIYF.

V and J are TRBV5-1 and TRBJ2-1, with 11 nucleotides matching TRBD2. Germline values: CDR1 SGHRS, CDR2 YFSETQ. V was clipped by 0 bases and J by 2 bases; unmatched bases: 4. The length of the CDR3 is 17 residues. CDR3 residues: CASSLGLAGGPYNEQFF. CDR3 nucleotides: TGCGCCAGCAGCTTGGGGCTAGCGGGGGGTCCCTACAATGAGCAGTTCTTC.

This clone was detected a few times. The chain employs TRBV18 and TRBJ1-3; TRBD1 matches at 10 bases. Unmatched junction bases numbered 8, after V lost 6 bases and J lost 0 bases. Germline V CDR1 and CDR2: KGHSH, LQKENI. The CDR3 has 17 amino acids. The CDR3 coding sequence is TGTGCCAGCTCCCTTCGGACAGGGGGAAGCTCTGGAAACACCATATATTTT. It translates to CASSLRTGGSSGNTIYF.

This sequence joins TRBV28 and TRBJ2-5; TRBD1 matches 8 bases. Germline V gene data show CDR1 as MDHEN and CDR2 as SYDVKM. The trim removed 6 bases at V and 4 bases at J, leaving 10 bases unmatched. The CDR3 covers 15 residues. CDR3 sequence reads: CASRYTGGGRETQYF. The CDR3 coding sequence is TGTGCCAGCAGATATACAGGGGGAGGTAGAGAGACCCAGTACTTC.

The chain is built from TRBV28 and TRBJ2-7, with 12 positions matching TRBD2. The CDR3 spans 17 residues. Germline trimming cut 7 bases from V and 6 bases from J; bases unmatched to any gene: 16. Germline V gene lookup returns CDR1 MDHEN and CDR2 SYDVKM. In DNA form, the CDR3 reads TGTGCCAGCAACAGTTACGCTAGCGGGAGGGCCCGGCGCGAGCAGTACTTC. Its translation is CASNSYASGRARREQYF.

The rearrangement uses TRBV11-2 and TRBJ2-5, with 8 positions matching TRBD2. The CDR3 is made up of 17 amino acids. Losses at the gene ends were 2 bases for V and 5 bases for J; bases not matched to a gene: 13. The germline CDR1 and CDR2 sequences are SGHAT and FQNNGV. CDR3 nucleotide sequence: TGTGCCAGCAGCTTAAATCTGAGGTCGGGGGGGGACGAGACCCAGTACTTC. The encoded protein is CASSLNLRSGGDETQYF.

The chain links TRBV19 to TRBJ2-1; tentatively, D is TRBD2 (6 bases). Germline V gives CDR1 LNHDA, CDR2 SQIVND (reference sequence). This CDR3 is built from 16 residues. V lost 1 base and J 3 bases, leaving 13 bases between the germline ends. CDR3 nucleotide sequence: TGTGCCAGTAGTATAGCTCGGAGGGAGAACTACAATGAGCAGTTCTTC. Its translation: CASSIARRENYNEQFF.

J is TRBJ2-2 and V is TRBV6-4, with D maybe TRBD2 (5 bases). This CDR3 contains 15 residues. CDR1 and CDR2 (germline): MRHNA, SNTAGT. Trimming stripped 6 bases from V and 3 bases from J, with 14 bases between. CDR3 protein: CASRAAFLDTGELFF. Written as DNA, the CDR3 is TGTGCCAGCAGAGCGGCCTTTCTAGACACCGGGGAGCTGTTTTTT.

V and J are TRBV7-9 and TRBJ1-2; D unclear. The germline V and J ends were trimmed by 5 bases and 2 bases, with 15 bases remaining between them. CDR1 is SEHNR and CDR2 is FQNEAQ in the germline V gene (reference sequence). The CDR3 length is 15 residues. The CDR3 loop is CASSPRGGQNYGYTF. CDR3 nucleotides: TGTGCCAGCAGCCCCAGAGGAGGTCAGAACTATGGCTACACCTTC. Full variable domain (missing parts from reference TRBV7-9 and TRBJ1-2): DTGVSQNPRHKITKRGQNVTFRCDPISEHNRLYWYRQTLGQGPEFLTYFQNEAQLEKSRLLSDRFSAERPKGSFSTLEIQRTEQGDSAMYLCASSPRGGQNYGYTFGSGTRLTVV.

The gene calls are TRBV5-5 and TRBJ1-4; no reliable D call. V was clipped by 1 base and J by 4 bases, with 5 bases between them. The length of the CDR3 is 13 residues. Germline CDR1 and CDR2: SGHKS and YYEKEE (reference sequence). The CDR3 DNA reads TGTGCCAGCAGCTTGAACGGTAATGAAAAACTGTTTTTT. It yields the protein CASSLNGNEKLFF.

The rearrangement uses TRBV19 and TRBJ1-1; D gene ambiguous. The V end lost 9 bases, the J end lost 7 bases, and 18 bases lay between the germline ends. The CDR3 runs 13 residues. The germline V gene encodes CDR1 LNHDA and CDR2 SQIVND (reference sequence). The CDR3 spells CASHPSGFFEAFF. The DNA for the CDR3 is TGTGCCAGCCATCCTAGTGGGTTCTTTGAAGCTTTCTTT.

This clone occurred once. The chain is built from TRBV5-5 and TRBJ1-1, with D perhaps matching TRBD1 (5 bases). The CDR3 extends over 14 amino acids. Trimming shortened V by 3 bases and J by 2 bases, and 11 bases separated the two germline ends. From germline, CDR1 is SGHKS and CDR2 YYEKEE (reference sequence). Here the CDR3 DNA reads TGTGCCAGCAGCTACAGGTTAATCAACACTGAAGCTTTCTTT. It encodes CASSYRLINTEAFF. The full variable domain, its missing parts supplied by reference TRBV5-5 and TRBJ1-1, is DAGVTQSPTHLIKTRGQQVTLRCSPISGHKSVSWYQQVLGQGPQFIFQYYEKEERGRGNFPDRFSARQFPNYSSELNVNALLLGDSALYLCASSYRLINTEAFFGQGTRLTVV.

The chain joins TRBV4-1 to TRBJ1-1, with unresolved D. Germline V lookup: CDR1 MGHRA, CDR2 YSYEKL. Trimming shortened V by 0 bases and J by 0 bases, and 5 bases separated the two germline ends. This CDR3 has 14 amino acids. The CDR3 sequence: CASSQEQMNTEAFF. CDR3 bases: TGCGCCAGCAGCCAAGAGCAGATGAACACTGAAGCTTTCTTT.

The chain uses TRBV27 and TRBJ2-7; 8 bases align to TRBD1. Germline CDR1 MNHEY, CDR2 SMNVEV (reference sequence). V shed 2 bases and J 4 bases; nucleotides not matched to a gene: 1. The CDR3 contains 13 residues. The CDR3 coding sequence is TGTGCCAGCAGTTTAGACAGGGGTTACGAGCAGTACTTC. It encodes CASSLDRGYEQYF.

This chain connects TRBV7-3 to TRBJ2-2, with 11 bases matching TRBD2. The V gene's germline CDR1 is SGHTA and CDR2 FQGTGA. The CDR3 totals 18 residues. With V trimmed by 1 base and J by 4 bases, 8 bases remained unmatched. Written as DNA, the CDR3 is TGTGCCAGCAGCTTAAAGGCTAGCGGGGGGAAGGTCACCGGGGAGCTGTTTTTT. As protein: CASSLKASGGKVTGELFF.